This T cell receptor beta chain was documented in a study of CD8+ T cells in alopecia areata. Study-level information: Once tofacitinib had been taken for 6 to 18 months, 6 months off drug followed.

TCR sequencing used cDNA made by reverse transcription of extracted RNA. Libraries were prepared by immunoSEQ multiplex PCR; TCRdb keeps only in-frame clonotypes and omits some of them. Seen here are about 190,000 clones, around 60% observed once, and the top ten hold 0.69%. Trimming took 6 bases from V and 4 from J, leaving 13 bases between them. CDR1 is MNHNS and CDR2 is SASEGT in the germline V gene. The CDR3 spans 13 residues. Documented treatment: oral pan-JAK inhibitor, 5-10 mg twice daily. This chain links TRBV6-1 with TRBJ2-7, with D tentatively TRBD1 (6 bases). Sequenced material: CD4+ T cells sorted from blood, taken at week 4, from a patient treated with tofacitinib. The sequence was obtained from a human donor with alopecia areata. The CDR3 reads CASRDTGRYEQYF. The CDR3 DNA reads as TGTGCCAGCAGGGATACAGGGAGATACGAGCAGTACTTC.